The 5 T cell receptor beta chains reported below all come from one sample, sequenced in a study of T cell responses to AZD1222 COVID-19 vaccine. The assay was immunoSEQ multiplex PCR, and TCRdb's table has in-frame clones only and misses some. The sample lists tens of thousands of clones; approximately 84% were seen once. The sample consisted of peripheral blood, taken on day 0 of AZD1222 vaccination. The receptors shown here come from an adult in good health.

The chain couples TRBV7-9 to TRBJ2-3; TRBD2 is a possible D gene (7 bases). The V gene lost 4 bases and the J gene lost 0 bases, with 14 bases spanning the gap. CDR1 SEHNR and CDR2 FQNEAQ come from the germline V gene (reference sequence). The CDR3 covers 16 residues. CDR3 protein: CASSYGGGPSTDTQYF. In DNA form, the CDR3 reads TGTGCCAGCAGCTATGGGGGGGGCCCTAGCACAGATACGCAGTATTTT. Based on the CDR3 plus reference TRBV7-9 and TRBJ2-3, the full variable domain is DTGVSQNPRHKITKRGQNVTFRCDPISEHNRLYWYRQTLGQGPEFLTYFQNEAQLEKSRLLSDRFSAERPKGSFSTLEIQRTEQGDSAMYLCASSYGGGPSTDTQYFGPGTRLTVL.

This chain links TRBV2 with TRBJ2-5, with 8 bases fitting TRBD2. J gave up 1 base and V 9 bases, and 10 bases lay outside the gene matches. The length of the CDR3 is 15 residues. Germline V lookup: CDR1 SNHLY, CDR2 FYNNEI. CDR3 nucleotide sequence: TGTGCCAGTAGGGTCCAGCGGGGGAGCCAAGAGACCCAGTACTTC. Translated: CASRVQRGSQETQYF.

V and J are TRBV3-1 (or the pseudogene TRBV3-2) and TRBJ2-1; D unresolved. Germline CDR1 is LGHDT and CDR2 is YNNKEL (reference sequence). CDR3 size: 11 residues. Trimming removed 3 bases from V and 12 bases from J, with 9 bases in between. This chain's CDR3 is CASSHPPAQFF. CDR3 bases: TGTGCCAGCAGCCATCCTCCAGCGCAGTTCTTC.

For this clone: Other DNA sequences in the same sample also yield this CDR3. The V and J genes are TRBV2 and TRBJ1-2, with 7 bases identical to TRBD1. This CDR3 has 13 residues. With 6 bases clipped from V and 4 bases from J, the junction kept 5 bases outside the gene matches. The V gene's germline CDR1 is SNHLY and CDR2 FYNNEI. CDR3 bases: TGTGCCAGCAGACTAGGACAGGTCTATGGCTACACCTTC. Amino acid sequence: CASRLGQVYGYTF.

The V and J genes are TRBV24-1 and TRBJ1-3, with 8 bases that match TRBD1. J gave up 0 bases and V 4 bases, and 10 bases lay outside the gene matches. This CDR3 spans 18 amino acids. From germline, CDR1 is KGHDR and CDR2 SFDVKD. The CDR3 sequence is CATSEARDRTISGNTIYF. In nucleotides, the CDR3 is TGTGCCACCAGTGAGGCAAGGGACAGGACCATCTCTGGAAACACCATATATTTT.